These T cell receptor beta chains were read from a single sample in a study of blood T cell repertoires in COVID-19. Sequencing used immunoSEQ multiplex PCR; TCRdb keeps in-frame clones, though not all of them. The profile shows fewer than 700,000 clones, 85% to 90% of them singletons. Specimen: peripheral blood. These TCRs come from a woman aged 50 to 60 with COVID-19, enrolled during active disease. Each CDR3 is given with its conserved first and last residue. A D gene is named only where the DNA matches it firmly. For some rows the clone size is stated as once, few or many, or as a class when expanded; others skip it.

.,TRBV6-6,.,TRBJ1-3,CASSRQVNSGNTIYF,TGTGCCAGCAGCCGGCAGGTTAACTCTGGAAACACCATATATTTT
TRBD1,TRBV9,.,TRBJ2-4,CASSSGTGDRNIQYF,TGTGCCAGCAGCTCCGGGACAGGGGACCGAAACATTCAGTACTTC
.,TRBV5-5,.,TRBJ1-5,CASSWTGNQPQHF,TGTGCCAGCAGCTGGACAGGCAATCAGCCCCAGCATTTT
.,TRBV6-4,.,TRBJ1-5,CASSDPSGGDSNQPQHF,TGTGCCAGCAGTGACCCTAGCGGGGGGGATAGCAATCAGCCCCAGCATTTT
TRBD1,TRBV19,.,TRBJ1-5,CASTMTGTQPQHF,TGTGCCAGTACCATGACAGGGACTCAGCCCCAGCATTTT
TRBD1,TRBV11-2,.,TRBJ1-1,CASSPGQGTEAFF,TGTGCCAGCAGCCCGGGACAGGGCACTGAAGCTTTCTTT
TRBD1,TRBV13,.,TRBJ2-7,CASSGPGQDFEQYF,TGTGCCAGCAGCGGACCGGGACAGGACTTTGAGCAGTACTTC
TRBD1,TRBV28,.,TRBJ2-3,CASSSGTVTDTQYF,TGTGCCAGCAGTTCGGGGACAGTCACAGATACGCAGTATTTT
.,TRBV27,.,TRBJ2-3,CASRLETGLDTQYF,TGTGCCAGCAGGCTGGAGACAGGTTTAGATACGCAGTATTTT
TRBD1,TRBV5-4,.,TRBJ1-1,CASSLDRQGMSEAFF,TGTGCCAGCAGCTTGGACCGACAGGGGATGAGTGAAGCTTTCTTT
.,TRBV29-1,once,TRBJ2-7,CSVEAGTELYF,TGCAGCGTTGAGGCGGGGACAGAGCTGTACTTC
TRBD2,TRBV5-1,.,TRBJ2-1,CASSFTGAGGYNEQFF,TGCGCCAGCAGCTTCACCGGCGCGGGGGGCTACAATGAGCAGTTCTTC
.,TRBV7-3,.,TRBJ2-1,CASSLRQGWSNEQFF,TGTGCCAGCAGCTTAAGGCAGGGGTGGTCCAATGAGCAGTTCTTC
.,TRBV29-1,.,TRBJ1-1,CSVGGTNTEAFF,TGCAGCGTTGGGGGCACGAACACTGAAGCTTTCTTT
.,TRBV7-2,.,TRBJ1-4,CASSLEAGEEKLFF,TGTGCCAGCAGCTTGGAAGCCGGGGAGGAAAAACTGTTTTTT
.,TRBV28,.,TRBJ1-2,CASSSSSVYGYTF,TGTGCCAGCAGTTCCTCCTCGGTCTATGGCTACACCTTC
.,TRBV27,.,TRBJ1-1,CASRPVGQANTEAFF,TGTGCCAGCAGGCCTGTGGGGCAGGCGAACACTGAAGCTTTCTTT
.,TRBV24-1,.,TRBJ1-1,CATSDSNSYTEAFF,TGTGCCACCAGTGATTCAAACAGCTACACTGAAGCTTTCTTT
TRBD2,TRBV5-1,.,TRBJ2-1,CASSLGARAGGPSSYNEQFF,TGCGCCAGCAGCTTGGGGGCTAGGGCGGGGGGCCCAAGCTCCTACAATGAGCAGTTCTTC
TRBD2,TRBV5-4,.,TRBJ2-3,CASSPGGGTDTQYF,TGTGCCAGCAGCCCTGGGGGGGGAACAGATACGCAGTATTTT
.,TRBV9,.,TRBJ1-1,CASRGGIDTEAFF,TGTGCCTCCCGAGGAGGTATCGACACTGAAGCTTTCTTT
TRBD1,TRBV7-8,.,TRBJ2-2,CASSLGRTGGIGELFF,TGTGCCAGCAGCTTAGGCAGGACAGGGGGAATCGGGGAGCTGTTTTTT
.,TRBV19,.,TRBJ2-1,CASSPYGNEQFF,TGTGCCAGTAGTCCCTACGGGAATGAGCAGTTCTTC